This entry concerns a single T cell receptor (beta chain). No antigen is known for it. This record comes from a study of cytomegalovirus exposure and HLA in healthy donors. Study outcomes and limitations: HLA alleles showed associations with some 15,000 TCR beta sequences in a later analysis, at a 0.05 false discovery rate. A missense DCLRE1C variant was associated with V- and J-gene trimming of TCR beta chains in a later analysis, and an independent cohort replicated the association. The HLA-A and HLA-B alleles of most subjects were reportedly predicted accurately from TCR beta sequences.

Germline V lookup: CDR1 MGHRA, CDR2 YSYEKL. V was pared by 3 bases and J by 4 bases, with 2 bases of the junction left unmatched. CDR3 length: 15 residues. 60 Vbeta and 13 Jbeta primers were used in PCR. Under the authors' procedure: Unique TCR beta chains totaled roughly 79 million in a later count, with roughly 12 million of them shared. Produced via immunoSEQ multiplex PCR; TCRdb's table is partial and in-frame only. The DNA gave D and trimming, while V, J and clone size come from that table. The sample shows under 150,000 clones, 60% to 85% of them seen only once. Sequencing was done on a sample of PBMCs. V usage is TRBV4-1 and J usage is TRBJ2-3; 12 bases are a match to TRBD2. The TCR originated in a woman aged 25 to 39 in good health and CMV-seropositive. CDR3 bases: TGCGCCAGCAGCCACCTAGCGGGGGGGCCAGATACGCAGTATTTT. Its translation: CASSHLAGGPDTQYF.